This TCR beta chain comes out of a study of tumor-infiltrating lymphocytes in primary liver carcinoma. With about 470 ng total RNA as template and a constant-region primer, TCR beta cDNA was made. Libraries for TCR beta were built through three nested multiplex PCR rounds, which together made up a slightly modified ARM-PCR procedure. TRBV1-TRBV30 forward primers paired with a C-beta reverse primer drove the first two PCR rounds, 10 cycles each. TCRdb re-called the multiplex PCR reads through MiXCR, storing one row per CDR3 protein. The sample lists approximately 310,000 distinct CDR3 sequences, about 60% occurring once. Notes on this clonotype: A read error is possible here, since a much larger clone lies one base away.

This CDR3 is built from 14 residues. Per the germline V gene, CDR1 is MNHNS and CDR2 is SASEGT. The V gene lost 8 bases and the J gene lost 5 bases, with 19 bases spanning the gap. Germline DNA was also extracted, and blood RNA was taken from unsorted whole blood. The specimen was peripheral blood. The clonotype originates from a middle-aged man with primary liver carcinoma and hepatitis B virus infection. The chain links TRBV6-1 to TRBJ2-7, with D possibly TRBD1 on 5 matching bases. CDR3 in amino acids: CASLGAVARNEQYF. The CDR3 DNA sequence: TGTGCCAGCCTAGGGGCCGTTGCACGCAACGAGCAGTACTTC.